This T cell receptor beta chain was obtained from a study of blood T cell repertoires in COVID-19. Study information: Samples taken during acute and convalescent COVID-19 were collected in the United States, Italy and Spain. T cells, B-cell-depleted T cells, or PBMCs supplied cDNA or gDNA.

Original analysis: The assay estimated nucleated cells by amplifying reference gene primers. The method was immunoSEQ multiplex PCR; TCRdb's version includes in-frame clones alone and lacks a portion of them. The DNA gave D and trimming, while V, J and clone size come from that table. The data show some 200,000 clones, approximately 87% seen once. The V segment lost 8 bases and the J segment 3 bases; nucleotides outside the gene matches: 3. CDR3 length: 14 amino acids. Germline values: CDR1 KGHSH, CDR2 LQKENI. The rearrangement uses TRBV18 and TRBJ1-3, with 11 bases lining up with TRBD1. The specimen sequenced was peripheral blood. The receptor was derived from a woman aged 45-59 years with acute or convalescent COVID-19. CDR3 DNA: TGTGCCAGCGGACAGGGGGCAAGTGGAAACACCATATATTTT. Translation: CASGQGASGNTIYF.